A selection of T cell receptor beta chains follows, all from one sample in a study of shared clonotypes between healthy human individuals. Data came from immunoSEQ multiplex PCR; TCRdb stores just in-frame clones and leaves some out. The top ten hold around 0.45% of the sample, which has approximately 1,500,000 clones, nearly 99% seen once. The material sequenced was naive CD4+ T cells sorted from blood. The source is a man aged 25-45 years in good health. Each CDR3 is given with its conserved first and last residue. Fields, in order: V gene, CDR3 length, CDR3 protein.

TRBV27	14	CASSEMTGLETQYF
TRBV5-1	13	CAIEAPSYNEQFF
TRBV7-2	16	CASRQRLSFRVTEAFF
TRBV2	12	CASIRNTGELFF
TRBV29-1	13	CSVTSGRADTQYF
TRBV2	14	CASSERGRGRGYTF
TRBV19	16	CASNPTGTRATGELFF
TRBV11-2	14	CASSFAGTGYEQFF
TRBV7-9	15	CASSPRPTVGGELFF
TRBV2	16	CASSLAGGPSTDTQYF
TRBV13	13	CASSRGNTDTQYF
TRBV7-2	17	CASSKDRGSPNTGELFF
TRBV18	15	CASSLTGSQSQPQHF
TRBV10-3	14	CAISEGRQNEKLFF
TRBV15	14	CATSRDIGTGELFF
TRBV18	13	CASSPPGRGEQYF
TRBV28	18	CASSSLWTSGSGTDTQYF
TRBV7-6	17	CASSPVLASRSYNEQFF
TRBV19	12	CASSRTADGYTF
TRBV18	16	CASSPRTGGAYNEQFF
TRBV9	15	CASSVEGASNYGYTF
TRBV9	16	CASSVSSQRTGSIQYF
TRBV28	17	CASSLRWDYSSTDTQYF
TRBV5-5	16	CASSLGTERYTGELFF
TRBV29-1	13	CSVADRTWEGYTF
TRBV11-2	18	CASSSLPGLAGGGETQYF
TRBV29-1	15	CSVEPRGEHTDTQYF
TRBV7-9	18	CASTFRVPGLAGTGELFF
TRBV4-1	16	CASIDKGAKGTDTQYF
TRBV5-1	15	CASSLGGQGLYEQYF
TRBV5-1	15	CASSLNPGVGDTQYF
TRBV9	15	CASTGTSGRANEQFF
TRBV25-1	12	CASVGVGTEQYF
TRBV5-4	14	CASSPLQGSYGYTF
TRBV6-1	15	CASSEEGTGIYEQYF
TRBV7-2	15	CASSFGTGVGGEQFF
TRBV27	16	CASSPPTGQGPYEQYF
TRBV29-1	12	CSLRLTYNEQFF
TRBV5-6	17	CASSLAGHHRPTDTQYF
TRBV9	15	CASSPFGALNTEAFF
TRBV11-1	16	CASSTRLDFSYNEQFF
TRBV5-6	15	CASSLIGTSGSEQYF